The T cell receptor (beta chain) described here comes from a study of T cell changes during pregnancy in multiple sclerosis (dated by TCRdb to 2018 to 2020). For context, the study as a whole: Changes in the T cell repertoire over the course of pregnancy were examined in this study in women with multiple sclerosis.

The germline V and J ends show losses of 6 bases and 5 bases respectively, and no gene match explains 6 bases of the junction. As encoded in the germline V gene (reference sequence), CDR1 is LNHDA while CDR2 is SQIVND. The CDR3 measures 14 amino acids from cysteine to phenylalanine. The entry retains the CDR3 DNA only, 42 bases that are in frame from base 1. Libraries were built with the immunoSEQ multiplex PCR assay. TCRdb holds this immuneACCESS table with in-frame rearrangements only. Some clones are missing; in checked studies, unresolved V genes explain under half, and the rest has no known cause. The sample records roughly 38,000 clones, 88% of which are singletons. The ten largest clonotypes hold 6.5% to 8.5% of the sample. Note on this clone: Its recognized antigen is unknown. Per-base qualities were not stored, and no clone one base away is much larger.

This TCR was sampled from a female donor with multiple sclerosis, enrolled in a pregnancy study. In this chain, TRBV19 is recombined with TRBJ1-1, with 10 middle bases fitting TRBD1. The source material was CD8+ T cells from peripheral blood mononuclear cells, sampled in the third trimester of pregnancy. The DNA is as follows: TGTGCCAGTAGCATGACAGGGGGCGATACTGAAGCTTTCTTT. It is translated as CASSMTGGDTEAFF.